This T cell receptor beta chain was identified during a study of cytomegalovirus exposure and HLA in healthy donors. The PCR had 60 Vbeta and 13 Jbeta primers. Profiling relied on immunoSEQ multiplex PCR, and the TCRdb table lists in-frame clones only, not all of them. Among 99,000 or so clones listed, 75% to 90% were seen once. This clone was seen more than once but under ten times. This CDR3 is built from 14 residues. Germline-derived CDR1 and CDR2 are SGHVS and FNYEAQ. V was clipped by 3 bases and J by 4 bases, with 13 bases between them. The sequenced sample consisted of PBMCs. The chain recombines TRBV7-6 with TRBJ2-7; a possible D gene is TRBD1 (5 bases). This clonotype originated in a man in his thirties or forties in good health and CMV-seropositive. The CDR3 loop is CASSLDQGYYEQYF. The DNA for the CDR3 is TGTGCCAGCAGCTTGGACCAGGGATATTACGAGCAGTACTTC.